Listed below are T cell receptor beta chains from one sample, sequenced in a study of T cells in Graves' hyperthyroidism and ophthalmopathy. TCRdb reanalysed the multiplex PCR reads using MiXCR and keeps one entry per CDR3 protein. The sample holds about 400,000 distinct CDR3 sequences, more than 12% seen once. Input material: blood. Receptors originate from a man between 45 and 60 years old with Graves' ophthalmopathy. Both conserved end residues are part of each CDR3. Each record gives: J gene, D gene, V gene, clone size, CDR3 protein, CDR3 DNA. D genes are given only for firm matches. Clone size appears in some rows only: once, few, many, or a class for an expanded clone.

J gene: TRBJ2-1; D gene: NA; V gene: TRBV5-4; clone size: few; CDR3 protein: CASSHRGPEQFF; CDR3 DNA: TGTGCCAGCAGCCACCGCGGTCCTGAGCAGTTCTTC
J gene: TRBJ1-2; D gene: NA; V gene: TRBV28; clone size: NA; CDR3 protein: CASIFTGPNYGYTF; CDR3 DNA: TGTGCCAGCATTTTTACAGGACCTAACTATGGCTACACCTTC
J gene: TRBJ2-4; D gene: TRBD1; V gene: TRBV18; clone size: NA; CDR3 protein: CASSPQPGQSKVLLAKNIQYF; CDR3 DNA: TGTGCCAGCTCACCACAGCCGGGACAGAGCAAGGTCCTTCTAGCCAAAAACATTCAGTACTTC
J gene: TRBJ1-2; D gene: TRBD1; V gene: TRBV5-1; clone size: many; CDR3 protein: CASSVTGGYGYTF; CDR3 DNA: TGCGCCAGCAGCGTAACAGGGGGCTATGGCTACACCTTC
J gene: TRBJ2-1; D gene: NA; V gene: TRBV19; clone size: NA; CDR3 protein: CASSPLGRSLHNEQFF; CDR3 DNA: TGTGCCAGTAGTCCCCTCGGACGGAGTCTCCACAATGAGCAGTTCTTC
J gene: TRBJ2-7; D gene: NA; V gene: TRBV20-1; clone size: many; CDR3 protein: CSASEELMYEQYF; CDR3 DNA: TGCAGTGCTAGTGAAGAGCTGATGTACGAGCAGTACTTC
J gene: TRBJ2-2; D gene: TRBD1; V gene: TRBV6-1; clone size: few; CDR3 protein: CASKNLGQGPAGELFF; CDR3 DNA: TGTGCCAGCAAGAACCTGGGACAGGGACCCGCCGGGGAGCTGTTTTTT
J gene: TRBJ2-7; D gene: NA; V gene: TRBV7-2; clone size: few; CDR3 protein: CASSLLPEGEQYF; CDR3 DNA: TGTGCCAGCAGCCTACTTCCCGAGGGCGAGCAGTACTTC
J gene: TRBJ2-5; D gene: TRBD2; V gene: TRBV19; clone size: few; CDR3 protein: CASSLLAGGIETQYF; CDR3 DNA: TGTGCCAGTAGTCTCCTAGCGGGAGGGATAGAGACCCAGTACTTC
J gene: TRBJ2-3; D gene: TRBD2; V gene: TRBV2; clone size: many; CDR3 protein: CASSPVAGDTQYF; CDR3 DNA: TGTGCCAGCAGTCCCGTAGCGGGAGATACGCAGTATTTT
J gene: TRBJ2-1; D gene: TRBD2; V gene: TRBV3-1; clone size: many; CDR3 protein: CASSQEGGNNEQFF; CDR3 DNA: TGTGCCAGCAGCCAAGAGGGGGGGAACAATGAGCAGTTCTTC
J gene: TRBJ1-2; D gene: NA; V gene: TRBV5-4; clone size: NA; CDR3 protein: CASSPNSDSYGYTF; CDR3 DNA: TGTGCCAGCAGCCCCAACTCCGACAGCTATGGCTACACCTTC
J gene: TRBJ2-1; D gene: TRBD2; V gene: TRBV18; clone size: few; CDR3 protein: CASSPGPSGRNYNEQFF; CDR3 DNA: TGTGCCAGCTCACCTGGACCTAGCGGGAGGAATTACAATGAGCAGTTCTTC
J gene: TRBJ2-5; D gene: TRBD2; V gene: TRBV2; clone size: NA; CDR3 protein: CASSEAGLAGLETQYF; CDR3 DNA: TGTGCCAGCAGTGAAGCAGGACTAGCGGGATTAGAGACCCAGTACTTC
J gene: TRBJ1-4; D gene: NA; V gene: TRBV15; clone size: NA; CDR3 protein: CATSSFPLFESANEKLFF; CDR3 DNA: TGTGCCACCAGCAGTTTCCCCTTATTTGAGTCGGCTAATGAAAAACTGTTTTTT
J gene: TRBJ2-7; D gene: TRBD2; V gene: TRBV7-9; clone size: few; CDR3 protein: CASSSGTNGRRNSYEQYF; CDR3 DNA: TGTGCCAGCAGCTCCGGGACTAACGGGAGGCGAAACTCCTACGAGCAGTACTTC
J gene: TRBJ2-1; D gene: TRBD1; V gene: TRBV12-3/TRBV12-4; clone size: many; CDR3 protein: CASSNARGHGNEQFF; CDR3 DNA: TGTGCCAGCAGCAACGCCAGGGGGCACGGTAATGAGCAGTTCTTC
J gene: TRBJ2-3; D gene: TRBD1; V gene: TRBV29-1; clone size: NA; CDR3 protein: CSVRTGGSAGTDTQYF; CDR3 DNA: TGCAGCGTACGGACAGGGGGCAGCGCCGGCACAGATACGCAGTATTTT
J gene: TRBJ1-2; D gene: TRBD1; V gene: TRBV11-2; clone size: many; CDR3 protein: CASSFLGTGGGYGYTF; CDR3 DNA: TGTGCCAGCAGCTTCCTCGGGACAGGGGGAGGATATGGCTACACCTTC
J gene: TRBJ2-7; D gene: TRBD2; V gene: TRBV24-1; clone size: NA; CDR3 protein: CAAGGDSSEQYF; CDR3 DNA: TGTGCCGCGGGGGGAGACTCCTCCGAGCAGTACTTC
J gene: TRBJ1-5; D gene: NA; V gene: TRBV6-2/TRBV6-3; clone size: few; CDR3 protein: CASNLGQNQPQHF; CDR3 DNA: TGTGCCAGCAATCTAGGTCAAAATCAGCCCCAGCATTTT
J gene: TRBJ2-1; D gene: TRBD2; V gene: TRBV7-2; clone size: few; CDR3 protein: CASSLLGDRGLAGYNEQFF; CDR3 DNA: TGTGCCAGCAGCTTACTGGGGGACAGGGGACTAGCGGGGTACAATGAGCAGTTCTTC
J gene: TRBJ2-2; D gene: TRBD2; V gene: TRBV7-9; clone size: NA; CDR3 protein: CASSGTGTSGNGGELFF; CDR3 DNA: TGTGCCAGCAGCGGAACCGGGACTAGCGGGAATGGCGGGGAGCTGTTTTTT
J gene: TRBJ2-2; D gene: NA; V gene: TRBV29-1; clone size: NA; CDR3 protein: CSVDSNVWASTGALFF; CDR3 DNA: TGCAGCGTTGACTCCAATGTATGGGCGAGTACCGGGGCGCTGTTTTTT
J gene: TRBJ2-2; D gene: TRBD2; V gene: TRBV12-3/TRBV12-4; clone size: NA; CDR3 protein: CAGGTGGYTGELFF; CDR3 DNA: TGTGCCGGTGGGACGGGGGGGTACACCGGGGAGCTGTTTTTT
J gene: TRBJ2-1; D gene: TRBD2; V gene: TRBV10-3; clone size: NA; CDR3 protein: CAISDLGLAVSYNEQFF; CDR3 DNA: TGTGCCATCAGTGACCTGGGACTAGCGGTTTCCTACAATGAGCAGTTCTTC
J gene: TRBJ1-5; D gene: NA; V gene: TRBV19; clone size: NA; CDR3 protein: CATEPSGQYNQPQHF; CDR3 DNA: TGTGCCACCGAGCCCAGCGGACAGTACAATCAGCCCCAGCATTTT
J gene: TRBJ1-5; D gene: NA; V gene: TRBV6-2/TRBV6-3; clone size: many; CDR3 protein: CASVLRSGVNQPQHF; CDR3 DNA: TGTGCCAGCGTTCTGAGGTCAGGAGTAAATCAGCCCCAGCATTTT
J gene: TRBJ2-3; D gene: NA; V gene: TRBV11-1; clone size: many; CDR3 protein: CASSQNGGRTDTQYF; CDR3 DNA: TGTGCCAGCAGCCAAAACGGGGGGCGTACAGATACGCAGTATTTT
J gene: TRBJ2-5; D gene: NA; V gene: TRBV4-2; clone size: few; CDR3 protein: CASSHPGAGQETQYF; CDR3 DNA: TGTGCCAGCAGCCACCCGGGGGCAGGGCAAGAGACCCAGTACTTC
J gene: TRBJ1-4; D gene: TRBD1; V gene: TRBV29-1; clone size: NA; CDR3 protein: CSVGQGSTNEKLFF; CDR3 DNA: TGCAGCGTGGGACAGGGGTCAACTAATGAAAAACTGTTTTTT
J gene: TRBJ1-1; D gene: NA; V gene: TRBV19; clone size: NA; CDR3 protein: CASGDVAGTEAFF; CDR3 DNA: TGTGCCAGTGGGGACGTCGCTGGCACTGAAGCTTTCTTT
J gene: TRBJ2-7; D gene: NA; V gene: TRBV27; clone size: few; CDR3 protein: CASSLSGVSRYEQYF; CDR3 DNA: TGTGCCAGCAGTTTATCAGGGGTATCCCGCTACGAGCAGTACTTC
J gene: TRBJ2-1; D gene: TRBD2; V gene: TRBV7-9; clone size: many; CDR3 protein: CASSLASGSMNEQFF; CDR3 DNA: TGTGCCAGCAGCTTAGCTAGCGGGAGTATGAATGAGCAGTTCTTC
J gene: TRBJ2-7; D gene: NA; V gene: TRBV2; clone size: many; CDR3 protein: CASRGDYEQYF; CDR3 DNA: TGTGCCAGCCGCGGGGACTACGAGCAGTACTTC
J gene: TRBJ2-7; D gene: NA; V gene: TRBV3-1; clone size: NA; CDR3 protein: CASSQGLATRDHEQYF; CDR3 DNA: TGTGCCAGCAGCCAAGGTTTAGCGACTAGGGACCACGAGCAGTACTTC
J gene: TRBJ1-2; D gene: NA; V gene: TRBV5-6; clone size: few; CDR3 protein: CASSLGPDDRYGYTF; CDR3 DNA: TGTGCCAGCAGCTTGGGTCCAGACGACCGCTATGGCTACACCTTC
J gene: TRBJ2-5; D gene: TRBD2; V gene: TRBV12-3/TRBV12-4; clone size: many; CDR3 protein: CASSSTSGRAGETQYF; CDR3 DNA: TGTGCCAGCAGCTCGACTAGCGGGAGGGCCGGAGAGACCCAGTACTTC
J gene: TRBJ1-1; D gene: TRBD1; V gene: TRBV5-1; clone size: NA; CDR3 protein: CASSLNRDRLNTEAFF; CDR3 DNA: TGCGCCAGCAGCTTGAATCGGGACAGACTGAACACTGAAGCTTTCTTT
J gene: TRBJ2-3; D gene: NA; V gene: TRBV3-1; clone size: many; CDR3 protein: CASSVHRAPTDTQYF; CDR3 DNA: TGTGCCAGCAGCGTACACAGGGCTCCTACCGATACGCAGTATTTT
J gene: TRBJ1-2; D gene: NA; V gene: TRBV3-1; clone size: many; CDR3 protein: CASSQDLIRGNGYTF; CDR3 DNA: TGTGCCAGCAGCCAAGATTTAATCAGGGGCAACGGCTACACCTTC
J gene: TRBJ2-3; D gene: TRBD2; V gene: TRBV27; clone size: many; CDR3 protein: CASSSYPGLAGGYGTDTQYF; CDR3 DNA: TGTGCCAGCAGTTCCTACCCTGGACTAGCGGGAGGATATGGCACAGATACGCAGTATTTT
J gene: TRBJ2-2; D gene: TRBD2; V gene: TRBV6-1; clone size: many; CDR3 protein: CATIPASGAGVRTGELFF; CDR3 DNA: TGTGCCACCATACCAGCCTCCGGTGCGGGAGTTAGGACCGGGGAGCTGTTTTTT
J gene: TRBJ2-2; D gene: NA; V gene: TRBV12-3/TRBV12-4; clone size: many; CDR3 protein: CASSRNGNTGELFF; CDR3 DNA: TGTGCCAGCAGTCGAAATGGGAACACCGGGGAGCTGTTTTTT
J gene: TRBJ2-5; D gene: TRBD2; V gene: TRBV4-1; clone size: few; CDR3 protein: CASSQDSTSGSWKYF; CDR3 DNA: TGCGCCAGCAGCCAAGATTCAACTAGCGGGAGTTGGAAGTACTTC
J gene: TRBJ2-1; D gene: NA; V gene: TRBV28; clone size: NA; CDR3 protein: CASSLPRQLSSYNEQFF; CDR3 DNA: TGTGCCAGCAGTTTACCGAGACAGCTTAGCTCCTACAATGAGCAGTTCTTC
J gene: TRBJ2-2; D gene: NA; V gene: TRBV9; clone size: NA; CDR3 protein: CASSSRRVQGDTGELFF; CDR3 DNA: TGTGCCAGCAGCTCTCGTAGGGTACAGGGAGACACCGGGGAGCTGTTTTTT
J gene: TRBJ2-3; D gene: TRBD1; V gene: TRBV28; clone size: NA; CDR3 protein: CAADRALDTQYF; CDR3 DNA: TGTGCCGCAGACAGGGCCTTAGATACGCAGTATTTT
J gene: TRBJ2-1; D gene: NA; V gene: TRBV7-8; clone size: many; CDR3 protein: CASSQPRRLRSYNEQFF; CDR3 DNA: TGTGCCAGCAGCCAGCCCCGCAGGCTCCGCTCCTACAATGAGCAGTTCTTC
J gene: TRBJ2-7; D gene: NA; V gene: TRBV5-1; clone size: many; CDR3 protein: CASSLWGSYEQYF; CDR3 DNA: TGCGCCAGCAGCTTGTGGGGGTCCTACGAGCAGTACTTC
J gene: TRBJ2-3; D gene: NA; V gene: TRBV29-1; clone size: many; CDR3 protein: CSVTSLASTDTQYF; CDR3 DNA: TGCAGCGTGACTAGTCTGGCTAGCACAGATACGCAGTATTTT
J gene: TRBJ1-1; D gene: NA; V gene: TRBV20-1; clone size: many; CDR3 protein: CSARRAPEAFF; CDR3 DNA: TGCAGTGCAAGGAGAGCACCTGAAGCTTTCTTT
J gene: TRBJ2-1; D gene: TRBD2; V gene: TRBV13; clone size: many; CDR3 protein: CASSLGVAGGPYNEQFF; CDR3 DNA: TGTGCCAGCAGCTTAGGGGTCGCGGGAGGGCCCTACAATGAGCAGTTCTTC
J gene: TRBJ1-1; D gene: NA; V gene: TRBV5-4; clone size: NA; CDR3 protein: CASSLRGLLNTEAFF; CDR3 DNA: TGTGCCAGCAGCTTACGTGGCCTCCTTAACACTGAAGCTTTCTTT
J gene: TRBJ1-5; D gene: TRBD1; V gene: TRBV12-3/TRBV12-4; clone size: many; CDR3 protein: CASRTGVHQPQHF; CDR3 DNA: TGTGCCAGCAGGACAGGGGTACATCAGCCCCAGCATTTT
J gene: TRBJ2-2; D gene: NA; V gene: TRBV18; clone size: few; CDR3 protein: CASSPSALANGELFF; CDR3 DNA: TGTGCCAGCTCACCTTCAGCCCTCGCTAACGGGGAGCTGTTTTTT
J gene: TRBJ2-2; D gene: TRBD2; V gene: TRBV5-1; clone size: many; CDR3 protein: CASSPFAGEVYTGELFF; CDR3 DNA: TGCGCCAGCAGCCCCTTTGCGGGGGAGGTATACACCGGGGAGCTGTTTTTT
J gene: TRBJ2-1; D gene: TRBD2; V gene: TRBV11-3; clone size: many; CDR3 protein: CASSSGTSGQLYNEQFF; CDR3 DNA: TGTGCCAGCAGCTCCGGGACTAGCGGGCAATTATACAATGAGCAGTTCTTC